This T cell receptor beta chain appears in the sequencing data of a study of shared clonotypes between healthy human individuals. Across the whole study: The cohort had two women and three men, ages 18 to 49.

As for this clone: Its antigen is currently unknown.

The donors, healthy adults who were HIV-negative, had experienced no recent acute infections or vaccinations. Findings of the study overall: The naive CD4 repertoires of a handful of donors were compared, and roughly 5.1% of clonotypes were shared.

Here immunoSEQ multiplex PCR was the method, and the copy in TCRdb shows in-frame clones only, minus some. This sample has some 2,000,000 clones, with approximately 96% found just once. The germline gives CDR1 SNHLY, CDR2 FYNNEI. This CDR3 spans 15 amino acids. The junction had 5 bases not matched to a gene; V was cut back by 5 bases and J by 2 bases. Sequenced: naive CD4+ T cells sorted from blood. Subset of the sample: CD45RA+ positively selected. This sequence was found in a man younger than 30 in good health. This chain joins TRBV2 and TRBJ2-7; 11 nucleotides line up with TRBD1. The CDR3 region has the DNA TGTGCCAGCAGTACTCCGGGACAGGGGGCCTACGAGCAGTACTTC. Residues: CASSTPGQGAYEQYF.